The T cell receptor beta chain under discussion was sequenced for a study of patients and donors after allogeneic stem cell transplantation (dated by TCRdb to about 2020). The V end loses 5 bases and the J end loses 7 bases, and a stretch of 21 bases separates them. Per the germline V gene, SGHVS is the CDR1 and FQNEAQ is the CDR2. Reading from cysteine to phenylalanine, the CDR3 counts 16 amino acids. Only the CDR3 region is kept as DNA, spanning 48 bases read in frame from base 1. This clonotype was detected ten times or more. Its antigen target is currently unknown. The record has no base qualities; no much larger clone is one base away. The method was RT-PCR. Instrument used: NextSeq 550. TCRdb reanalyzed the raw reads on its own, using fastp at Q25 for trimming and MiXCR for clone calling, and kept in-frame beta chains. Each entry is one CDR3 protein sequence, shown with its most common DNA and genes. This sample comprises about 410,000 distinct CDR3 sequences, 16% of them detected only once. The leading ten clones occupy over 6% of the sample.

The receptor was isolated from a human donor who was either an allogeneic HSCT recipient or a stem cell or donor lymphocyte infusion donor (not recorded which). It is not recorded whose cells these are; they may come from a transplant donor. Recombination joined TRBV7-8 with TRBJ2-1, with the D gene too uncertain to name. The sequenced sample was blood, either unsorted or a sorted T cell fraction (not recorded which). The bases are TGTGCCAGCAGCACCCCGACCGATCGGCTGGAAAATGAGCAGTTCTTC. This codes for CASSTPTDRLENEQFF.